Described below is a single TCR beta chain sequence and its context. Method: immunoSEQ multiplex PCR; TCRdb's copy keeps in-frame clones and lacks some. Counted here are over 75,000 clones, 80% to 90% occurring once; the ten biggest clones make up roughly 0.54%. This sample stems from a study of a mutant IDH1 vaccine in newly diagnosed glioma. Study context: Previous care, which was radiotherapy, temozolomide, or both, most often involved both.

Specified time point: baseline, week 1 (first vaccination visit). Treatment meaning: pre-vaccination baseline after standard-of-care therapy. The V and J ends lost 10 bases and 9 bases, in that order; junction bases with no gene match: 16. The CDR3 has 15 residues. Germline CDR1 reads MNHEY; CDR2 reads SVGAGI. The sequence derives from a woman aged 50 to 65 with glioma. The chain recombines TRBV6-5 with TRBJ2-1; 9 positions agree with TRBD2. The sequencing used PBMCs, collected from a glioma patient treated with radiotherapy, temozolomide or both. CDR3: CATNSGSGILGEQFF. For the CDR3, the DNA is TGTGCCACCAATAGCGGGAGCGGGATCCTCGGTGAGCAGTTCTTC.